What follows is one TCR beta chain and its context. There are a few counts of this clonotype. Its antigen target is currently unknown. Base-call qualities are not available, and no considerably larger clone is one nucleotide away. After removal of 5 bases from V and 9 bases from J, the junction retains 9 bases not matched to a gene. The germline V gene encodes CDR1 MNHEY and CDR2 SVGEGT. Including cysteine and phenylalanine, the CDR3 has 13 amino acids. Only CDR3 DNA remains: 39 bases, in frame from the first base. The source of the sample is a study of blood T cells in healthy people across ages (dated by TCRdb to 2014 to 2015). In terms of the full investigation: Template switching captured roughly one uniquely barcoded TCR beta cDNA molecule per two T cells in model experiments. Using deep sequencing normalized with unique cDNA molecular identifiers, the study measured how TCR beta repertoire diversity changes with age. Donors were grouped into four age groups: young (average approximately 16 years), middle-aged (about 40), aged (roughly 67) and long-lived (around 82). To avoid experimental bias, donors of different ages were randomly spread across the sequencing lanes. Two additional independent replicas of 1 million unique cDNA reads from the same blood draw were analyzed for two donors (one aged 18 to 30 and one aged 80 or older). What the research found in general, with its limitations: Since profiling was done on bulk unsorted PBMCs, naive and antigen-experienced compartments could not be conclusively compared. Observed TCR beta diversity correlated strongly with the percentage of naive T cells measured by flow cytometry. As age increased, observed TCR beta diversity per million T cells dropped in a roughly linear way, and a significant reduction was already evident by age 40. Because the CMV infection status of the donors was unknown, age-related changes in expanded clonotypes may potentially have been confounded. Compared with the aged group, the long-lived group had more naive CD4+ T cells, fewer expanded clones and increased TCR diversity, suggesting age selection. Estimates of total diversity based on one million sequenced T cells were considered lower bounds and underestimates.

Library method: 5' RACE. The sequencer was an Illumina HiSeq 2500. The second PCR ran for roughly 7 to 12 cycles and used a J-beta primer mix along with a sample-barcoded 5' primer. A template-switch 5' adaptor carrying 12 random nucleotides introduced a unique molecular identifier onto each TCR beta cDNA molecule. Each sample yielded at least 2.5 million CDR3-containing paired-end reads. All of the RNA was converted into first-strand cDNA using the Mint cDNA synthesis kit, with a TRBC-specific oligonucleotide serving as the primer. After uracil-DNA glycosylase treatment, a first 18-cycle PCR used universal primers M1SS and BC2_uni_R on all cDNA. The paper's processing steps were these. For normalization, 1 million high-quality reads were randomly selected from each sample, with every read carrying a distinct molecular identifier. Reads with shared molecular identifiers were discarded instead of being binned into consensus sequences. MiTCR, set to a Q25 quality threshold and the strictest error-elimination algorithm, was used for CDR3 identification, clonotype clustering and error correction. A nonparametric unseen species model using Euler transformation provided a lower-bound estimate of total TCR beta diversity. The public reads were run again by TCRdb, first through fastp at Q25 and then through MiXCR, and only productive beta chains were kept. Rows merge per CDR3 protein into single entries with the most common DNA and genes. These V and J calls are TCRdb output, not the study's own analysis. Recorded for this sample are roughly 2 million distinct CDR3 sequences; around 50% of them occurred a single time. Less than 2.5% of the sample rests with the top ten.

Donors were under 40 systemically healthy Caucasian individuals from Russia aged roughly 6 to 90 years. Each donor gave 8 to 10 milliliters of peripheral blood, drawn into EDTA-treated Vacutainer tubes. Ficoll-Paque density-gradient centrifugation was used to isolate PBMCs, with at least 6 million obtained per sample. Trizol reagent was used to extract total RNA from PBMCs, with at least 6 micrograms per sample. For every donor, flow cytometry on a PBMC aliquot measured the percentage of naive CD45RAhigh/CD27high T cells. The V and J genes are TRBV6-2 or TRBV6-3 and TRBJ2-7; 8 junctional bases match TRBD1. The sequence came from a woman aged 40 to 55 in good health. The sequenced sample was blood. Read as DNA, the sequence is TGTGCCAGCAGTCAACAGGGGGACAGTTTGCAGTACTTC. Its coded protein is CASSQQGDSLQYF.